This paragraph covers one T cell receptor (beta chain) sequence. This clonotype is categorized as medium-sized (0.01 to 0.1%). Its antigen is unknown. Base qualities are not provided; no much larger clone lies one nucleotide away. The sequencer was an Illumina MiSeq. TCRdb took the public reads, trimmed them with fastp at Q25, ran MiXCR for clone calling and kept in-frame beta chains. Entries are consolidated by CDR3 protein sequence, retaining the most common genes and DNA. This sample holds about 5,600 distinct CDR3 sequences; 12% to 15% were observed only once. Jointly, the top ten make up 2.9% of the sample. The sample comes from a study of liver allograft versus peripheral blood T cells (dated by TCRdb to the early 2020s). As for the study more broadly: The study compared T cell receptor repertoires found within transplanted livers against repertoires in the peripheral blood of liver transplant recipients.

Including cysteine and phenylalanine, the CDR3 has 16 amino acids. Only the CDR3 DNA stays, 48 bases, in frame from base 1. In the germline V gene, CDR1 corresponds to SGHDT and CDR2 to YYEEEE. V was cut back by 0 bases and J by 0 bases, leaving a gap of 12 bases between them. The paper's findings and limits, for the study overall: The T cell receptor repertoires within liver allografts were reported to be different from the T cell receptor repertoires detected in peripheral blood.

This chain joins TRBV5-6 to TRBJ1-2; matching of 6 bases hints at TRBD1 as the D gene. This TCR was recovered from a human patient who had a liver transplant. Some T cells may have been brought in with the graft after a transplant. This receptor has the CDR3 CASSLAGRGANYGYTF. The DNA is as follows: TGTGCCAGCAGCTTGGCTGGAAGGGGGGCTAACTATGGCTACACCTTC.